This passage covers 27 T cell receptor beta chains from one sample sequenced in a study of OX40 agonist ivuxolimab in advanced cancers. The method was immunoSEQ multiplex PCR; TCRdb's version includes in-frame clones alone and lacks a portion of them. The top ten hold about 3.7% of the sample, which has about 19,000 clones, roughly 84% seen once. Sample: CD4+ or CD8+ T cells sorted from blood, taken in a trial of the OX40 agonist ivuxolimab. The receptors were gathered from an adult with an advanced solid tumor such as melanoma, head and neck, liver or kidney cancer.

This chain's CDR3 is CASSEVYGYTF. Here the CDR3 DNA reads TGTGCCAGCAGTGAAGTTTATGGCTACACCTTC. The chain has TRBV6-1 and TRBJ1-2, with no clear D. The CDR3 is made up of 11 amino acids. V was shortened by 1 base and J by 5 bases, with 2 bases between the two germline ends. CDR1 and CDR2 from the germline V gene are MNHNS and SASEGT.

As for this clone: Other DNA sequences in the same sample also yield this CDR3. This chain joins TRBV15 and TRBJ1-4; D ambiguous. The germline gives CDR1 LNHNV, CDR2 YYDKDF (reference sequence). CDR3 length: 13 residues. Trimming pared 0 bases from V and 8 bases from J, leaving 7 bases between. In DNA form, the CDR3 reads TGTGCCACCAGCAGAGATCCGGGGGAAAAACTGTTTTTT. It yields the protein CATSRDPGEKLFF.

This clone was counted between two and nine times. The V gene is TRBV7-6, the J gene TRBJ2-1; 14 positions agree with TRBD2. The CDR3 consists of 22 residues. The germline gives CDR1 SGHVS, CDR2 FNYEAQ. The trim removed 2 bases at V and 6 bases at J, leaving 21 bases unmatched. Written as DNA, the CDR3 is TGTGCCAGCAGCTTACCGGCCCACCGGGCCGGGACTAGCGGGAGCAATGGCAATGAGCAGTTCTTC. Translation: CASSLPAHRAGTSGSNGNEQFF.

The chain has TRBV30 and TRBJ1-5; maybe TRBD1 (5 bases). The CDR3 is made up of 12 amino acids. With 1 base removed from V and 4 bases from J, the gap between germline ends came to 5 bases. The germline gives CDR1 GTSNPN, CDR2 SVGIG (reference sequence). The CDR3 coding sequence is TGTGCCTGGAGTGGACAGAATCAGCCCCAGCATTTT. The encoded protein is CAWSGQNQPQHF.

The CDR3 DNA follows: TGTGCCAGCAGCTTGTCCCGGGACACTGAAGCTTTCTTT. Its protein is CASSLSRDTEAFF. The chain combines TRBV7-2 with TRBJ1-1; unclear D gene. CDR3 length: 13 residues. V lost 3 bases and J 3 bases, leaving 8 bases between the germline ends. The germline CDR1 and CDR2 sequences are SGHTA and FQGNSA.

The chain is built from TRBV14 and TRBJ2-7; 7 bases match TRBD2. Germline V CDR1 and CDR2: SGHDN, FVKESK. CDR3 length: 13 amino acids. With V trimmed by 6 bases and J by 4 bases, 6 bases remained unmatched. The CDR3 DNA is TGTGCCAGCAGTCGACTAGCTGAATACGAGCAGTACTTC. It is translated as CASSRLAEYEQYF.

The rearrangement uses TRBV7-9 and TRBJ2-5; TRBD2 matches 11 bases. The CDR3 contains 16 residues. Trimming took 5 bases from V and 2 from J; bases not matched to a gene: 7. The germline CDR1 and CDR2 sequences are SEHNR and FQNEAQ (reference sequence). The CDR3 nucleotides read TGTGCCAGCAGCCCAACCGGGACTAGCGGACAAGAGACCCAGTACTTC. It specifies CASSPTGTSGQETQYF.

With respect to this clone: Sequence at one end of the junction differs from germline and may be a read error. The chain employs TRBV5-1 and TRBJ2-7; a weak D match, TRBD2 (5 bases). The CDR3 has 14 residues. From germline, CDR1 is SGHRS and CDR2 YFSETQ. CDR3 in amino acids: CASSEWASGKVQYF. The DNA for the CDR3 is TGTGCCAGCAGCGAATGGGCCTCGGGGAAGGTGCAGTACTTC.

V usage is TRBV6-5 and J usage is TRBJ2-1, with 12 nucleotides matching TRBD2. Unmatched junction bases numbered 3, after V lost 8 bases and J lost 7 bases. The CDR3 is made up of 13 amino acids. CDR1 is MNHEY, CDR2 SVGAGI, per germline. CDR3 loop: CASGLAGNNEQFF. The DNA for the CDR3 is TGTGCCAGCGGACTAGCGGGAAATAATGAGCAGTTCTTC.

There are a few counts of this clone. The V and J genes are TRBV9 and TRBJ1-1; tentatively, D is TRBD1 (5 bases). Trimming cost V 0 bases and J 4 bases, with 10 bases left between them. The CDR3 is 14 residues long. The germline gives CDR1 SGDLS, CDR2 YYNGEE. The CDR3 DNA follows: TGTGCCAGCAGCGTAGGAGGGGTAGGCACTGAAGCTTTCTTT. This codes for CASSVGGVGTEAFF.

The chain carries TRBV5-6 and TRBJ1-5; D call uncertain. The germline V gene encodes CDR1 SGHDT and CDR2 YYEEEE. The CDR3 runs to 12 residues. The V end was cut by 2 bases, the J end by 3 bases, with 3 bases between. The CDR3 loop is CASSFLNQPQHF. As DNA, the CDR3 is TGTGCCAGCAGCTTCCTCAATCAGCCCCAGCATTTT. The variable domain in full, completed from reference TRBV5-6 and TRBJ1-5, reads DAGVTQSPTHLIKTRGQQVTLRCSPKSGHDTVSWYQQALGQGPQFIFQYYEEEERQRGNFPDRFSGHQFPNYSSELNVNALLLGDSALYLCASSFLNQPQHFGDGTRLSIL.

The rearrangement uses TRBV6-1 and TRBJ2-2; 11 bases map to TRBD2. After removal of 7 bases from V and 4 bases from J, the junction contained 5 bases not matched to a gene. The CDR3 spans 15 residues. From germline, CDR1 is MNHNS and CDR2 SASEGT. The CDR3 coding sequence is TGTGCCAGCACCCCGGGACTAGCGGCCACCGGGGAGCTGTTTTTT. The encoded protein is CASTPGLAATGELFF.

CDR3 in DNA: TGTGCCTGTAGAATACCGGGACACGAAAACACCGGGGAGCTGTTTTTT. The encoded protein is CACRIPGHENTGELFF. The V and J genes are TRBV30 and TRBJ2-2; D might be TRBD1 (6 bases). The germline CDR1 and CDR2 sequences are GTSNPN and SVGIG (reference sequence). This CDR3 spans 16 amino acids. V lost 6 bases and J 2 bases, leaving 19 bases between the germline ends.

This chain links TRBV10-1 with TRBJ2-1, with TRBD2 matching over 8 bases. V trimming: 2 bases; J trimming: 0 bases; junction bases outside the gene matches: 6. The CDR3 runs 17 residues. The germline V gene has CDR1 WNHNN and CDR2 SYGVQD (reference sequence). The CDR3, as DNA: TGCGCCAGCAGTGAGGGGAAGCGGGGGAGCTCCTACAATGAGCAGTTCTTC. Translating it yields CASSEGKRGSSYNEQFF.

The chain joins TRBV5-1 to TRBJ1-6; the D gene is possibly TRBD1 (5 bases). The CDR3 runs to 16 residues. Trimming took off 4 bases at V and 2 bases at J, with 13 bases between the two ends. Germline CDR1 SGHRS, CDR2 YFSETQ. The CDR3 nucleotides are TGCGCCAGCAGCATGGGGGGAAGGACCTATAATTCACCCCTCCACTTT. This sequence encodes CASSMGGRTYNSPLHF.

This chain connects TRBV25-1 to TRBJ2-5; 15 positions agree with TRBD2. Losses at the gene ends were 5 bases for V and 5 bases for J; bases not matched to a gene: 3. CDR1 and CDR2 from the germline V gene are MGHDK and SYGVNS. This CDR3 is 15 amino acids long. The CDR3 DNA sequence: TGTGCCAGCAGTCCGGGGACTAGCGGGAGGGAGACCCAGTACTTC. It translates to CASSPGTSGRETQYF.

The chain recombines TRBV18 with TRBJ2-3; 7 bases fit TRBD1. Trimming took 5 bases from V and 6 from J; bases not matched to a gene: 2. The germline V gene has CDR1 KGHSH and CDR2 LQKENI. This CDR3 has 12 amino acids. Here the CDR3 reads CASSGTVDTQYF. DNA of the CDR3: TGTGCCAGCTCAGGGACAGTTGATACGCAGTATTTT.

This chain joins TRBV5-5 and TRBJ1-1; the match to TRBD1 covers 7 bases. The junction had 10 bases not matched to a gene; V was cut back by 4 bases and J by 4 bases. CDR3 size: 15 residues. CDR1 is SGHKS, CDR2 YYEKEE, per germline (reference sequence). The CDR3 spells CASSTTGQQSTEAFF. In nucleotides, the CDR3 is TGTGCCAGCAGCACGACGGGACAGCAAAGCACTGAAGCTTTCTTT.

The chain carries TRBV29-1 and TRBJ2-1, with D maybe TRBD2 (5 bases). The germline V gene encodes CDR1 SQVTM and CDR2 ANQGSEA. V was shortened by 4 bases and J by 4 bases, with 11 bases between the two germline ends. The length of the CDR3 is 13 residues. CDR3 DNA sequence: TGCAGCGTTGCAAACGGGAAATACAATGAGCAGTTCTTC. This codes for CSVANGKYNEQFF.

This chain links TRBV5-1 with TRBJ1-1; no clear D. The CDR3 is 13 amino acids. Germline loops: CDR1 SGHRS, CDR2 YFSETQ. The germline V and J ends were trimmed by 5 bases and 3 bases, with 11 bases remaining between them. In nucleotides, the CDR3 is TGCGCCAGCAGGGATGAGCTAGACACTGAAGCTTTCTTT. Its protein product is CASRDELDTEAFF.

V gene TRBV5-1 combines with J gene TRBJ1-3; no clear D gene. The CDR3 is 16 residues long. V shed 3 bases and J shed 0 bases, with 13 bases lying between them. CDR1 is SGHRS and CDR2 is YFSETQ in the germline V gene. In nucleotides, the CDR3 is TGCGCCAGCAGCTCGGTAGAGCAGAGCTCTGGAAACACCATATATTTT. Its protein is CASSSVEQSSGNTIYF.

The gene calls are TRBV27 and TRBJ2-3, with a tentative D call TRBD2 (6 bases). Trimming removed 6 bases from V and 0 bases from J, with 16 bases in between. The CDR3 is 16 residues long. Per germline, CDR1 MNHEY and CDR2 SMNVEV (reference sequence). This chain's CDR3 is CASSGGAGGSTDTQYF. In nucleotides, the CDR3 is TGTGCCAGCAGCGGTGGGGCTGGGGGGAGCACAGATACGCAGTATTTT.

V is TRBV7-9 and J is TRBJ2-7, with D possibly being TRBD1 (5 bases). Germline-derived CDR1 and CDR2 are SEHNR and FQNEAQ (reference sequence). The CDR3 loop spans 14 amino acids. V was pared by 0 bases and J by 3 bases, with 9 bases between. The CDR3 spells CASSLAGQSYEQYF. Written as DNA, the CDR3 is TGTGCCAGCAGCTTAGCGGGGCAGAGCTACGAGCAGTACTTC.

The rearrangement links TRBV5-1 to TRBJ1-4, with 7 bases fitting TRBD1. Per germline, CDR1 SGHRS and CDR2 YFSETQ. The CDR3 loop spans 16 amino acids. Trimming cost V 4 bases and J 3 bases; bases outside gene matches: 9. This CDR3 is CASSVRPGQSNEKLFF. CDR3 DNA sequence: TGCGCCAGCAGCGTAAGACCGGGACAGTCTAATGAAAAACTGTTTTTT.

This clone was recorded a few times. The chain's CDR3 is CPKKVGNTEAFF. The CDR3 bases are TGTCCTAAAAAGGTCGGGAACACTGAAGCTTTCTTT. This chain links TRBV9 with TRBJ1-1; D gene ambiguous. The CDR3 consists of 12 residues. The germline gives CDR1 SGDLS, CDR2 YYNGEE.

The rearrangement uses TRBV30 and TRBJ2-3; D is unresolved. The CDR3 sequence is 13 residues long. Per germline, CDR1 GTSNPN and CDR2 SVGIG (reference sequence). The V end lost 2 bases, the J end lost 6 bases, and 12 bases lay between the germline ends. The CDR3 protein is CAWSFTPQDTQYF. The CDR3 bases are TGTGCCTGGAGTTTTACCCCACAGGATACGCAGTATTTT.

This chain links TRBV10-3 with TRBJ1-1; a possible D gene is TRBD1 (6 bases). V lost 10 bases and J lost 3, with 15 bases in between. CDR3 length: 13 residues. CDR1 is ENHRY, CDR2 SYGVKD, per germline. The CDR3 bases are TGTGCCAGCAGCCAGGGGCTGGACACTGAAGCTTTCTTT. Translation: CASSQGLDTEAFF.